This T cell receptor beta chain was profiled in a study of cytomegalovirus exposure and HLA in healthy donors. The overall study: Early release data held tens of millions of unique TCRs from HLA-typed donors. Notes on the study in general: The productive fraction for most TCR beta V segments was about 90% or about 30% in an earlier analysis. Associated with HLA alleles at 0.05 false discovery rate in a later analysis were fewer than 20,000 TCR beta sequences. CMV serostatus was the sole immune exposure information available.

The PCR used 60 Vbeta and 13 Jbeta primers. Sequencing was performed with immunoSEQ multiplex PCR; in TCRdb, only in-frame clones are kept and a portion is missing. The sample lists 150,000 to 200,000 clones; over 70% were seen once. In its sample, this clone was seen once. Its antigen is undetermined. V gave up 2 bases and J gave up 5 bases, with 13 bases separating them. From germline, CDR1 is SGHTA and CDR2 FQGNSA. This CDR3 has 14 amino acids. V and J are TRBV7-2 and TRBJ2-7; perhaps TRBD1 as D (6 bases). Sequences were obtained from PBMCs. This sequence originates from a man aged 35 to 55 in good health and CMV-seronegative. This chain's CDR3 is CASSLYRVGHEQYF. The CDR3 DNA follows: TGTGCCAGCAGCTTATACAGGGTAGGTCACGAGCAGTACTTC. The whole variable domain, remainder taken from reference TRBV7-2 and TRBJ2-7, is GAGVSQSPSNKVTEKGKDVELRCDPISGHTALYWYRQSLGQGLEFLIYFQGNSAPDKSGLPSDRFSAERTGGSVSTLTIQRTQQEDSAVYLCASSLYRVGHEQYFGPGTRLTVT.